This T cell receptor beta chain was identified during a study of shared clonotypes between healthy human individuals. The CDR3 has 16 residues. The germline V gene encodes CDR1 MDHEN and CDR2 SYDVKM. V dropped 5 bases and J dropped 4 bases, with 15 bases sitting between them. Terminally differentiated effector memory CD45RA+ cells were left out of the naive CD8 fraction, which was CD45RO-negative and positively selected for CCR7. Those who donated were healthy HIV-negative adults, with no recent acute infections or vaccinations reported. Assay: immunoSEQ multiplex PCR; the TCRdb copy retains only in-frame clones and omits some. This table holds approximately 840,000 clones, 90% to 97% found once.

The chain links TRBV28 to TRBJ2-6; tentative D call: TRBD1 (5 bases). This receptor was obtained from a young man in good health. The material sequenced was naive CD8+ T cells sorted from blood. CDR3 DNA sequence: TGTGCCAGCAGTAAGGCAGGGTTCGAAGGGGCCAACGTCCTGACTTTC. Its protein product is CASSKAGFEGANVLTF.